Listed here are 16 T cell receptor beta chains from one sample, sequenced in a study of human T cells and chemical hapten exposure. TCRdb used MiXCR to reprocess the RACE reads, holding one entry per CDR3 protein. Among some 52,000 distinct CDR3 sequences listed, approximately 10% were seen once. Time point of the sample: patch test 1, 2 weeks after DPC sensitization. The treatment was: therapeutic diphenylcyclopropenone sensitization with weekly scalp DPC. Unfractionated whole blood served as the source for total RNA extraction. Material: whole blood, obtained in connection with sensitization to the hapten diphenylcyclopropenone (DPC). The receptors stem from a woman between 40 and 55 years old with alopecia areata. Some clones in this sample may be carry-over from other donors' samples.

In this sample, this clonotype turned up many times. The chain links TRBV7-9 to TRBJ1-5; 7 positions match TRBD1. The V segment lost 5 bases and the J segment 8 bases; nucleotides outside the gene matches: 9. Germline V gene data show CDR1 as SEHNR and CDR2 as FQNEAQ (reference sequence). The length of the CDR3 is 14 residues. CDR3 DNA: TGTGCCAGCAGCCGAACAGGGGACGATAAGCCCCAGCATTTT. Encoded protein: CASSRTGDDKPQHF.

This clonotype has ten or more counts. The CDR3, as DNA: TGTGCCAGCAGTCGGGGGGCTGCTGGGGAACTGTTTTTT. Its translation: CASSRGAAGELFF. The V call is TRBV27, the J call TRBJ1-4; TRBD1 might be the D (6 bases). With 5 bases removed from V and 12 bases from J, the gap between germline ends came to 16 bases. This CDR3 contains 13 residues. Per germline, CDR1 MNHEY and CDR2 SMNVEV (reference sequence).

This clonotype was recorded many times. The chain employs TRBV7-9 and TRBJ2-5; D call uncertain. The CDR3 length is 13 residues. Germline V gene sequence: CDR1 SEHNR, CDR2 FQNEAQ (reference sequence). V lost 4 bases and J lost 5, with 11 bases in between. Written as DNA, the CDR3 is TGTGCCAGCAGCTCCGATTTTCACGAGACCCAGTACTTC. Its translation: CASSSDFHETQYF. The full variable domain, completed using reference TRBV7-9 and TRBJ2-5, is DTGVSQNPRHKITKRGQNVTFRCDPISEHNRLYWYRQTLGQGPEFLTYFQNEAQLEKSRLLSDRFSAERPKGSFSTLEIQRTEQGDSAMYLCASSSDFHETQYFGPGTRLLVL.

A few counts support this clonotype. The chain employs TRBV6-5 and TRBJ2-1, with 7 bases matching TRBD2. Trimming took 0 bases from V and 6 from J; bases not matched to a gene: 5. There are 15 residues in the CDR3. Germline V gene lookup returns CDR1 MNHEY and CDR2 SVGAGI. CDR3 residues: CASSYSNLAANEQFF. The DNA of the CDR3 is TGTGCCAGCAGTTACTCGAACCTAGCGGCCAATGAGCAGTTCTTC.

Regarding this clonotype: At one boundary the junction diverges from the germline segment, which might be a read error. The chain is built from TRBV5-4 and TRBJ2-7; no firm D call. The germline gives CDR1 SGHNT, CDR2 YYREEE (reference sequence). CDR3 size: 13 residues. Written as DNA, the CDR3 is TGTGCCAGCAGCCCTAGGGTCTCCGACGAGCAGTACTTC. This codes for CASSPRVSDEQYF.

This clonotype was seen repeatedly, ten times or more. In DNA, the CDR3 is TGTGCCAGCAGTCCCCCGGGCCTTAAGAGCGGGGAGCTGTTTTTT. The encoded protein is CASSPPGLKSGELFF. This chain joins TRBV28 and TRBJ2-2; D is ambiguous. Trimming shortened V by 5 bases and J by 7 bases, and 17 bases separated the two germline ends. CDR3 length: 15 residues. CDR1 and CDR2 (germline): MDHEN, SYDVKM.

CDR3 coding DNA: TGTGCCAGCAGCTTTACCCACGGGACTAGCGGGAGCACGATCAATGAGCAGTTCTTC. Its translation is CASSFTHGTSGSTINEQFF. This sequence joins TRBV7-9 and TRBJ2-1; 14 nucleotides line up with TRBD2. The CDR3 contains 19 residues. V lost 3 bases, J lost 6 bases, and 13 bases stayed unmatched. From germline, CDR1 is SEHNR and CDR2 FQNEAQ (reference sequence).

The rearrangement links TRBV15 to TRBJ2-1; 8 nucleotides agree with TRBD2. The CDR3 contains 20 residues. V dropped 0 bases and J dropped 7; count of bases not matched to a gene: 20. Germline V gene sequence: CDR1 LNHNV, CDR2 YYDKDF (reference sequence). CDR3 in DNA: TGTGCCACCAGCAGAGAAGGAGCTAGCGGGTTTGGGGGCATGGGTAATGAGCAGTTCTTC. This encodes CATSREGASGFGGMGNEQFF.

This clonotype was recorded at least ten times. The chain links TRBV28 to TRBJ1-1; TRBD1 matches 7 bases. Germline assignment: CDR1 MDHEN and CDR2 SYDVKM. This CDR3 has 12 amino acids. J lost 5 bases, V lost 4 bases, and 1 base had no gene match. CDR3 nucleotides: TGTGCCAGCAGTTCAGGGGGGACTGAAGCTTTCTTT. As protein: CASSSGGTEAFF.

This clonotype appeared a few times. The rearrangement uses TRBV3-1 and TRBJ1-1; TRBD1 is a possible D gene (5 bases). Trimming took off 0 bases at V and 9 bases at J, with 14 bases between the two ends. Germline V gene data show CDR1 as LGHDT and CDR2 as YNNKEL (reference sequence). The CDR3 runs 14 residues. The CDR3 here is CASSQEGTESKAFF. CDR3 bases: TGTGCCAGCAGCCAAGAAGGGACGGAAAGCAAAGCTTTCTTT.

There are many counts of this clonotype. The CDR3 sequence: CASSPAGGTDTQYF. In DNA, the CDR3 is TGTGCCAGCAGCCCGGCCGGGGGCACAGATACGCAGTATTTT. The rearrangement uses TRBV7-2 and TRBJ2-3; D perhaps matches TRBD2 (5 bases). Germline CDR1 SGHTA, CDR2 FQGNSA. Trimming shortened V by 5 bases and J by 1 base, and 10 bases separated the two germline ends. The CDR3 spans 14 residues.

A few counts support this clonotype. The chain recombines TRBV30 with TRBJ2-3; 8 bases agree with TRBD1. The V gene end was trimmed by 3 bases and the J gene end by 5 bases; junction bases not matched to a gene: 7. The CDR3 runs 14 residues. Looked up from germline, CDR1 is GTSNPN and CDR2 is SVGIG (reference sequence). The CDR3 protein is CAWRWTGLRDTQYF. Written as DNA, the CDR3 is TGTGCCTGGAGGTGGACAGGGTTACGAGATACGCAGTATTTT.

This clonotype was recorded a few times. The chain uses TRBV28 and TRBJ2-2; no reliable D call. CDR1 is MDHEN and CDR2 is SYDVKM in the germline V gene. V lost 8 bases to trimming and J lost 4 bases, with 11 bases between them. CDR3 length: 13 amino acids. The CDR3 is CASASGPTGELFF. The DNA of the CDR3 is TGTGCCAGCGCCAGTGGTCCCACCGGGGAGCTGTTTTTT.

The rearrangement joins TRBV12-3 or TRBV12-4 to TRBJ2-1; perhaps TRBD2 as D (5 bases). V was clipped by 1 base and J by 9 bases, with 10 bases between them. This CDR3 comprises 13 residues. The CDR3 spells CASSLEDSREQFF. CDR3 nucleotide sequence: TGTGCCAGCAGTTTAGAGGACTCCCGTGAGCAGTTCTTC.

This clonotype was picked up many times. V is TRBV18 and J is TRBJ2-5, with 12 bases fitting TRBD1. The V gene's germline CDR1 is KGHSH and CDR2 LQKENI. V shed 6 bases, J shed 7 bases, and the junction held 12 bases outside the gene matches. This CDR3 region has 16 residues. The CDR3 is CASSPIGTGGAGTQYF. Written as DNA, the CDR3 is TGTGCCAGCTCCCCCATAGGGACAGGGGGCGCTGGGACCCAGTACTTC.

This chain links TRBV27 with TRBJ1-2; no definite D call. Germline assignment: CDR1 MNHEY and CDR2 SMNVEV (reference sequence). The CDR3 runs to 15 residues. V was pared by 2 bases and J by 4 bases, with 14 bases between. The CDR3 here is CASSLRSGRLYGYTF. Written as DNA, the CDR3 is TGTGCCAGCAGTTTAAGGTCGGGCAGACTCTATGGCTACACCTTC.